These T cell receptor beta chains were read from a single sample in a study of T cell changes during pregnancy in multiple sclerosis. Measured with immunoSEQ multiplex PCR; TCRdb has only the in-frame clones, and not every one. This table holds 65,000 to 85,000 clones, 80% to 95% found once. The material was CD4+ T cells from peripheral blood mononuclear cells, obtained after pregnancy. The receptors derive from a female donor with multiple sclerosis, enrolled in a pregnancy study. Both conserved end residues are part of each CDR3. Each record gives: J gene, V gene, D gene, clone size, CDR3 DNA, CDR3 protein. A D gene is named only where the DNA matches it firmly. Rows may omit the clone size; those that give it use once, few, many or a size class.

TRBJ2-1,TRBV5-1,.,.,TGCGCCAGCAGCTTGGGGAGAGGTGTCCCCGCGGGTTACAATGAGCAGTTCTTC,CASSLGRGVPAGYNEQFF
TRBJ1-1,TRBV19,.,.,TGTGCCAGCCAAAGAGGGATCAACACTGAAGCTTTCTTT,CASQRGINTEAFF
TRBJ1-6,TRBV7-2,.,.,TGTGCCAGCAGCTTAGATCAGGGGTTTCTATATTCACCCCTCCACTTT,CASSLDQGFLYSPLHF
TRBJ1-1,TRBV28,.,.,TGTGCCAGCAGTACGCAGGGCTACACTGAAGCTTTCTTT,CASSTQGYTEAFF
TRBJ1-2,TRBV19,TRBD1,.,TGTGCCAGTAGTACCGGGACAGGGGGCGCTTGGAATGGCTACACCTTC,CASSTGTGGAWNGYTF
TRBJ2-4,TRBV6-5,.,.,TGTGCCAGCAGACCAAGCGGGGCCAAAAACATTCAGTACTTC,CASRPSGAKNIQYF
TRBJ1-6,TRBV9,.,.,TGTGCCAGCAGCGTCCGGGGTAGCCGCTATAATTCACCCCTCCACTTT,CASSVRGSRYNSPLHF
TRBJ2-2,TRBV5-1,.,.,TGCGCCAGCACCCCCCGGACAGCGAACACCGGGGAGCTGTTTTTT,CASTPRTANTGELFF
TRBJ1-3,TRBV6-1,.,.,TGTGCCAGCAGTGCCCTTTTTCTTGGAGGGCAGCGTGGAAACACCATATATTTT,CASSALFLGGQRGNTIYF
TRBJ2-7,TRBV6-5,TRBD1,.,TGTGCCAGCAGTTATTACAGGGGAAGTAGGGAGCAGTACTTC,CASSYYRGSREQYF
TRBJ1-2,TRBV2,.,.,TGTGCCAGCAGCGGAGGTAACTATGGCTACACCTTC,CASSGGNYGYTF
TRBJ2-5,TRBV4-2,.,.,TGTGCCAGCAGCCAAGACTTCCTCCAAGAGACCCAGTACTTC,CASSQDFLQETQYF
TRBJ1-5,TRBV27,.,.,TGTGCCAGCAGCCAGGGTAGCAGCAATCAGCCCCAGCATTTT,CASSQGSSNQPQHF
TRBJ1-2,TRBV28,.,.,TGTGCCAGCACCCGCCCAGCTAACTATGGCTACACCTTC,CASTRPANYGYTF
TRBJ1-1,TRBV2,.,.,TGTGCCAGCACCCGACAGTCTTTGAACACTGAAGCTTTCTTT,CASTRQSLNTEAFF
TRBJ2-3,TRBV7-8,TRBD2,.,TGTGCCAGCAGCTTAGGAGCCGGGAGGGTGATACTCCGGGCCACAGATACGCAGTATTTT,CASSLGAGRVILRATDTQYF
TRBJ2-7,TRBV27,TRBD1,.,TGTGCCAGCAGTCTGACAGGGTACTCACGGGGCTACGAGCAGTACTTC,CASSLTGYSRGYEQYF
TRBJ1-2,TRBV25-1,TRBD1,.,TGTGCCAGCAGTGCCTATTTGGGACAGGGCCGTAGCTACACCTTC,CASSAYLGQGRSYTF
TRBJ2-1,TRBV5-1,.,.,TGCGCCAGCAGCTTGGCGTCCTACAATGAGCAGTTCTTC,CASSLASYNEQFF
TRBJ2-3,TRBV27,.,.,TGTGCCAGCAGTCCCTGGACTCGCACAGATACGCAGTATTTT,CASSPWTRTDTQYF
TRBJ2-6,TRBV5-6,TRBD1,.,TGTGCCAGCAGCTTCGGGCAGGGGGTTCTAGCCTCTGGGGCCAACGTCCTGACTTTC,CASSFGQGVLASGANVLTF
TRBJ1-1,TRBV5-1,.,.,TGCGCCAGCAGTAAGATTATGGACAGTGAAGCTTTCTTT,CASSKIMDSEAFF
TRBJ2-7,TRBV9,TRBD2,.,TGTGCCAGCAGCGTAGGGAGCGGGGGTCACCGACCCTACGAGCAGTACTTC,CASSVGSGGHRPYEQYF
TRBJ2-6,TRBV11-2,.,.,TGTGCCAGCAGCTTTACCGGAGTGACTTCTGGGGCCAACGTCCTGACTTTC,CASSFTGVTSGANVLTF
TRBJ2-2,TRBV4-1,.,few,TGCGCCAGCAGCCAAGAGGTTTCAGGGTGGACCGGGGAGCTGTTTTTT,CASSQEVSGWTGELFF
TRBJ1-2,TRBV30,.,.,TGTGCCTGGAGTAACTACGGTTTGCGCTACACCTTC,CAWSNYGLRYTF
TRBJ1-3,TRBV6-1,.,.,TGTGCCAGCAGGAGGGCAGGGACAACTGGAAACACCATATATTTT,CASRRAGTTGNTIYF
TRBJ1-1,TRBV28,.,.,TGTGCCAGCATCATCAACATCGGTCGGGGGGACACTGAAGCTTTCTTT,CASIINIGRGDTEAFF
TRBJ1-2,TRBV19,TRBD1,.,TGTGCCAGTAATCCACAGGGGGCTGACTATGGCTACACCTTC,CASNPQGADYGYTF
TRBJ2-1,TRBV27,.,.,TGTGCCAGCAGTTCTCCGGGGGACCCTAACAATGAGCAGTTCTTC,CASSSPGDPNNEQFF
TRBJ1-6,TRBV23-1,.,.,TGCGCCAGCAGTCAAGCCATCTTCGACAATTATTCACCCCTCCACTTT,CASSQAIFDNYSPLHF
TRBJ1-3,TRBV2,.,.,TGTGCCAGCAGTCAGGGCCTAGTCAGCACCATATATTTT,CASSQGLVSTIYF
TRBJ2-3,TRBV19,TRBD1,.,TGTGCCAGTAGTATGGGGACAGGGTACACAGATACGCAGTATTTT,CASSMGTGYTDTQYF
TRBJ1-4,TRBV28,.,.,TGTGCCAGCGGGCAGGGAGGGTTAAAAAAACTGTTTTTT,CASGQGGLKKLFF
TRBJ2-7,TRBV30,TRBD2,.,TGTGCCTGGAGTGGGGGGAAAATGACTAGCGGGTACTACGAGCAGTACTTC,CAWSGGKMTSGYYEQYF
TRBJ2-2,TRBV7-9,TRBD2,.,TGTGCCAGCAGCTTCGGGACTACTTACACCGGGGAGCTGTTTTTT,CASSFGTTYTGELFF
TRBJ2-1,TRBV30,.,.,TGTGCCCGCTCAGCTAGCTCTTACAATGAGCAGTTCTTC,CARSASSYNEQFF